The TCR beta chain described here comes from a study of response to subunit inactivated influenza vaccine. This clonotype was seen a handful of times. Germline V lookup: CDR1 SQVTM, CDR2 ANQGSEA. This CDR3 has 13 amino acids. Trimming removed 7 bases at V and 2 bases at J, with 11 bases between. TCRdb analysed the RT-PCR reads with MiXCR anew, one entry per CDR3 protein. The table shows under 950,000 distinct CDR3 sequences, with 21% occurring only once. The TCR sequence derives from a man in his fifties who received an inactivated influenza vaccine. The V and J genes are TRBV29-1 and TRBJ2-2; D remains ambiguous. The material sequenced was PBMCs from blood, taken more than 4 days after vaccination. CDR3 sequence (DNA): TGCAGCGGAGCGACCTTTAACACCGGGGAGCTGTTTTTT. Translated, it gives CSGATFNTGELFF.